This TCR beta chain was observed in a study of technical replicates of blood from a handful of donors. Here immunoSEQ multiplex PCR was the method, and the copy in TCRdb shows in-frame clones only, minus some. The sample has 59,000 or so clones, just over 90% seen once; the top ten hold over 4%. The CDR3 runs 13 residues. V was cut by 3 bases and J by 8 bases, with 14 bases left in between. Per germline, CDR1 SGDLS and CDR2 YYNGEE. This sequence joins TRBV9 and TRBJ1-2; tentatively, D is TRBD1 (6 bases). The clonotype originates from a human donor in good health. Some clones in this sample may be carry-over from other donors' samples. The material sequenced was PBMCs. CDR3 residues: CASSADRPGGYTF. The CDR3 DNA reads TGTGCCAGCAGCGCCGACAGGCCGGGGGGCTACACCTTC.